The 27 T cell receptor beta chains below all came from one sample that was sequenced in a study of post-analysis software for immune sequencing data. General observations from the study: A few TRBV segments occurring more often in patients than controls included TRBV5-6, TRBV5-1 and TRBV20-1.

Included in the TCR beta cDNA libraries were unique molecular identifiers. Using its own MiXCR run on the PCR reads, TCRdb lists one record per CDR3 protein. The table has around 770,000 distinct CDR3 sequences, 46% seen once; the top ten hold 4.9%. No antigen has been assigned to these receptors. The sequenced sample consisted of blood. The receptor set was obtained from a girl aged 10 to 17 with multiple sclerosis.

The chain couples TRBV10-2 to TRBJ1-2; D is perhaps TRBD1 (5 bases). The CDR3 extends over 14 amino acids. V was trimmed by 3 bases and J by 5 bases, leaving 13 bases between them. Germline-derived CDR1 and CDR2 are WSHSY and SAAADI. In nucleotides, the CDR3 is TGCGCCAGCAGTGAATTGGGGACCCAATATGGCTACACCTTC. Translation: CASSELGTQYGYTF.

The rearrangement joins TRBV9 to TRBJ2-1; D not resolved. Germline V gives CDR1 SGDLS, CDR2 YYNGEE. The CDR3 is 12 residues long. V dropped 7 bases and J dropped 0 bases, with 5 bases sitting between them. CDR3 in DNA: TGTGCCAGCGAGAGCTCCTACAATGAGCAGTTCTTC. It specifies CASESSYNEQFF.

There are a few counts of this clonotype. The rearrangement uses TRBV20-1 and TRBJ2-1; TRBD2 matches at 10 bases. The length of the CDR3 is 15 residues. Germline CDR1 reads DFQATT; CDR2 reads SNEGSKA (reference sequence). Losses at the gene ends were 6 bases for V and 4 bases for J; bases not matched to a gene: 9. Written as DNA, the CDR3 is TGCAGTGCACCAACCGGACTAGCGGTATACAATGAGCAGTTCTTC. Protein product: CSAPTGLAVYNEQFF.

This rearrangement joins TRBV20-1 to TRBJ2-1; a possible D gene is TRBD2 (5 bases). Trimming removed 1 base at V and 6 bases at J, with 10 bases between. CDR1 and CDR2 from the germline V gene are DFQATT and SNEGSKA (reference sequence). CDR3 size: 13 residues. CDR3 loop: CSARAPSSNEQFF. The CDR3 DNA sequence: TGCAGTGCTAGAGCGCCTAGCAGCAATGAGCAGTTCTTC.

This sequence joins TRBV9 and TRBJ2-5, with D perhaps TRBD1 (6 bases). V was cut by 4 bases and J by 5 bases, with 18 bases left in between. The CDR3 spans 15 residues. Germline V CDR1 and CDR2: SGDLS, YYNGEE. CDR3 loop: CASSPSTGSGETQYF. The CDR3, as DNA: TGTGCCAGCAGCCCGTCGACAGGATCCGGGGAGACCCAGTACTTC.

V and J are TRBV27 and TRBJ1-2; TRBD1 aligns across 8 bases. V was pared by 6 bases and J by 7 bases, with 13 bases of the junction left unmatched. The CDR3 covers 15 residues. Germline loops: CDR1 MNHEY, CDR2 SMNVEV (reference sequence). The CDR3 spells CASSLGMAGGSGYTF. The CDR3 DNA is TGTGCCAGCAGCCTGGGGATGGCAGGGGGCTCTGGCTACACCTTC.

The chain joins TRBV6-5 to TRBJ1-2, with 7 nucleotides matching TRBD1. V lost 2 bases, J lost 4 bases, and 10 bases stayed unmatched. Germline loops: CDR1 MNHEY, CDR2 SVGAGI. The CDR3 sequence is 16 residues long. This chain's CDR3 is CASSYTKEGAVYGYTF. The CDR3 DNA reads as TGTGCCAGCAGTTACACGAAAGAGGGGGCGGTCTATGGCTACACCTTC.

At least ten counts were recorded for this clonotype. The genes are TRBV20-1 and TRBJ1-2; 8 nucleotides line up with TRBD1. The length of the CDR3 is 14 residues. Germline loops: CDR1 DFQATT, CDR2 SNEGSKA (reference sequence). V trimming: 5 bases; J trimming: 6 bases; junction bases outside the gene matches: 11. CDR3 sequence: CSADPGTGLDGYTF. CDR3 bases: TGCAGTGCTGACCCCGGGACAGGCCTGGATGGCTACACCTTC.

The chain carries TRBV5-1 and TRBJ2-1; TRBD1 is a possible D gene (6 bases). Trimming took 5 bases from V and 5 from J, leaving 14 bases between them. The CDR3 totals 14 residues. Germline lookup yields CDR1 SGHRS and CDR2 YFSETQ. The CDR3 bases are TGCGCCAGCAGACAACAGGGCAACAACAATGAGCAGTTCTTC. It encodes CASRQQGNNNEQFF.

This rearrangement joins TRBV27 to TRBJ1-1; D might be TRBD1 (6 bases). CDR1 and CDR2 (germline): MNHEY, SMNVEV (reference sequence). There are 14 residues in the CDR3. Deletions cut 10 bases from V and 5 bases from J, with 20 bases between. Written as DNA, the CDR3 is TGTGCCACCAAGTTAGGGGGGGCAGTGACTGAAGCTTTCTTT. Amino acid sequence: CATKLGGAVTEAFF.

This clonotype was picked up a small number of times. The CDR3 coding sequence is TGTGCCAGCAGCCCAGGGGGAGAGGTGGTTGAGCAGTTCTTC. This translates into CASSPGGEVVEQFF. The rearrangement links TRBV7-2 to TRBJ2-1; 7 positions match TRBD1. CDR3 size: 14 residues. V gave up 5 bases and J gave up 9 bases; unmatched junction bases: 10. CDR1 and CDR2 (germline): SGHTA, FQGNSA. The whole variable domain, filled in from reference TRBV7-2 and TRBJ2-1, reads GAGVSQSPSNKVTEKGKDVELRCDPISGHTALYWYRQSLGQGLEFLIYFQGNSAPDKSGLPSDRFSAERTGGSVSTLTIQRTQQEDSAVYLCASSPGGEVVEQFFGPGTRLTVL.

This clonotype has just one count. The chain uses TRBV6-6 and TRBJ1-2; D is unresolved. Trimming took off 5 bases at V and 4 bases at J, with 17 bases between the two ends. Germline-derived CDR1 and CDR2 are MNHNY and SVGAGI (reference sequence). This CDR3 has 15 amino acids. In DNA, the CDR3 is TGTGCCAGCAGTCCTACCGGCGCCCTGGGCTATGGCTACACCTTC. Its translation is CASSPTGALGYGYTF.

The chain carries TRBV3-1 and TRBJ1-2; no firm D call. Germline values: CDR1 LGHDT, CDR2 YNNKEL (reference sequence). V lost 0 bases and J lost 8, with 7 bases in between. The CDR3 is 12 amino acids. The CDR3 sequence: CASSQDKWGYTF. CDR3 in DNA: TGTGCCAGCAGCCAAGACAAATGGGGCTACACCTTC. The full variable domain, in which reference TRBV3-1 and TRBJ1-2 provide the parts outside the CDR3, is DTAVSQTPKYLVTQMGNDKSIKCEQNLGHDTMYWYKQDSKKFLKIMFSYNNKELIINETVPNRFSPKSPDKAHLNLHINSLELGDSAVYFCASSQDKWGYTFGSGTRLTVV.

This clonotype was observed a few times. V and J are TRBV11-2 and TRBJ2-3; weak D call: TRBD1 (5 bases). Germline V gene lookup returns CDR1 SGHAT and CDR2 FQNNGV. The CDR3 has 16 residues. With 1 base removed from V and 2 bases from J, the gap between germline ends came to 13 bases. This CDR3 is CASSLVPGMITDTQYF. The CDR3, as DNA: TGTGCCAGCAGCTTAGTACCAGGGATGATCACAGATACGCAGTATTTT. The variable domain in full, completed from reference TRBV11-2 and TRBJ2-3, reads EAGVAQSPRYKIIEKRQSVAFWCNPISGHATLYWYQQILGQGPKLLIQFQNNGVVDDSQLPKDRFSAERLKGVDSTLKIQPAKLEDSAVYLCASSLVPGMITDTQYFGPGTRLTVL.

This clonotype was counted a few times. For the CDR3, the DNA is TGCAGTGCTAGGTCCTTAGGGGGCGAGACCCAGTACTTC. It specifies CSARSLGGETQYF. The chain employs TRBV20-1 and TRBJ2-5; 7 nucleotides agree with TRBD1. CDR1 and CDR2 from the germline V gene are DFQATT and SNEGSKA (reference sequence). The CDR3 has 13 amino acids. V trimming: 3 bases; J trimming: 5 bases; junction bases outside the gene matches: 6.

This clonotype occurred once. The chain couples TRBV18 to TRBJ1-1; D perhaps matches TRBD1 (6 bases). Germline V gives CDR1 KGHSH, CDR2 LQKENI. Trimming removed 6 bases from V and 3 bases from J, with 14 bases in between. This CDR3 has 14 amino acids. DNA for the CDR3: TGTGCCAGCTCGTACAGGGTGGCGGACACTGAAGCTTTCTTT. This codes for CASSYRVADTEAFF. The complete variable domain, with remaining parts taken from reference TRBV18 and TRBJ1-1, reads NAGVMQNPRHLVRRRGQEARLRCSPMKGHSHVYWYRQLPEEGLKFMVYLQKENIIDESGMPKERFSAEFPKEGPSILRIQQVVRGDSAAYFCASSYRVADTEAFFGQGTRLTVV.

V usage is TRBV20-1 and J usage is TRBJ2-5; 10 bases are a match to TRBD2. The J segment lost 2 bases and the V segment lost 0 bases, leaving 3 bases of the junction unmatched. The CDR3 covers 15 residues. Per germline, CDR1 DFQATT and CDR2 SNEGSKA (reference sequence). The DNA for the CDR3 is TGCAGTGCTAGAGATAGCGGGAGGCCACAAGAGACCCAGTACTTC. Its protein product is CSARDSGRPQETQYF.

The chain employs TRBV27 and TRBJ1-2; no firm D call. V was pared by 5 bases and J by 3 bases, with 16 bases between. Germline lookup yields CDR1 MNHEY and CDR2 SMNVEV (reference sequence). The CDR3 runs to 15 residues. The CDR3 is CASSQHRGWDYGYTF. In DNA, the CDR3 is TGTGCCAGCAGTCAGCACCGGGGTTGGGACTATGGCTACACCTTC.

This clonotype was observed a handful of times. V and J are TRBV20-1 and TRBJ2-7; 10 nucleotides match TRBD1. Germline V gene data show CDR1 as DFQATT and CDR2 as SNEGSKA (reference sequence). After removal of 1 base from V and 4 bases from J, the junction contained 7 bases not matched to a gene. This CDR3 comprises 15 residues. CDR3 coding DNA: TGCAGTGCTAGAGCCACGGGACAGGGGCCATACGAGCAGTACTTC. Its protein product is CSARATGQGPYEQYF.

V usage is TRBV20-1 and J usage is TRBJ2-5; D remains ambiguous. From germline, CDR1 is DFQATT and CDR2 SNEGSKA (reference sequence). Deletions cut 6 bases from V and 11 bases from J, with 13 bases between. The CDR3 consists of 10 residues. Written as DNA, the CDR3 is TGCAGTGCCCTACCGCCCCCGCAGTACTTC. This sequence encodes CSALPPPQYF.

The rearrangement links TRBV6-5 to TRBJ2-7; a weak D match, TRBD1 (6 bases). CDR3 length: 13 amino acids. Trimming cost V 8 bases and J 5 bases, with 16 bases left between them. From germline, CDR1 is MNHEY and CDR2 SVGAGI. The chain's CDR3 is CASSPYQGNEQYF. The CDR3 DNA follows: TGTGCCAGCTCCCCCTACCAGGGGAACGAGCAGTACTTC.

The rearrangement uses TRBV18 and TRBJ1-5; D gene unclear. The CDR3 length is 16 residues. Per the germline V gene, CDR1 is KGHSH and CDR2 is LQKENI. Trimming removed 2 bases from V and 5 bases from J, with 16 bases in between. CDR3 coding DNA: TGTGCCAGCTCACCAGAGCTGAGTTCGACGGATCAGCCCCAGCATTTT. Translating it yields CASSPELSSTDQPQHF.

CDR3 loop: CASSRGVYQETQYF. CDR3 coding DNA: TGTGCCAGCAGCCGGGGAGTGTACCAAGAGACCCAGTACTTC. The chain combines TRBV7-2 with TRBJ2-5; a weak D match, TRBD2 (5 bases). The CDR3 consists of 14 residues. CDR1 SGHTA and CDR2 FQGNSA come from the germline V gene. Trimming stripped 5 bases from V and 0 bases from J, with 10 bases between.

The count of this clonotype is one. V is TRBV20-1 and J is TRBJ1-2; perhaps TRBD1 as D (6 bases). The germline V gene has CDR1 DFQATT and CDR2 SNEGSKA (reference sequence). V lost 2 bases and J 6 bases, leaving 16 bases between the germline ends. The CDR3 loop spans 14 amino acids. This CDR3 reads CSARKLNRAHGYTF. CDR3 in DNA: TGCAGTGCTAGAAAACTTAACAGGGCGCATGGCTACACCTTC.

The table lists this clonotype with a few counts. The chain is built from TRBV20-1 and TRBJ2-3; TRBD2 agrees at 7 bases. Germline values: CDR1 DFQATT, CDR2 SNEGSKA (reference sequence). V shed 0 bases, J shed 3 bases, and the junction held 6 bases outside the gene matches. The CDR3 totals 15 residues. CDR3 DNA sequence: TGCAGTGCTAGAGATTCCAGCGGGGCTACAGATACGCAGTATTTT. Translation: CSARDSSGATDTQYF.

This clonotype was found a few times. J is TRBJ2-3 and V is TRBV5-1, with D unresolved. This CDR3 comprises 15 residues. V was pared by 6 bases and J by 4 bases, with 18 bases between. CDR1 is SGHRS and CDR2 is YFSETQ in the germline V gene. The CDR3 nucleotides are TGCGCCAGCACCCTTGGGCCCGCAACCGCAGATACGCAGTATTTT. Protein: CASTLGPATADTQYF.

This clonotype appeared once. The rearrangement joins TRBV11-2 to TRBJ2-1, with D possibly TRBD2 on 5 matching bases. Germline V CDR1 and CDR2: SGHAT, FQNNGV. The CDR3 covers 15 residues. Trimming took off 1 base at V and 5 bases at J, with 12 bases between the two ends. The CDR3 loop reads CASSLAAGANNEQFF. CDR3 sequence (DNA): TGTGCCAGCAGCTTAGCGGCGGGCGCGAACAATGAGCAGTTCTTC.